The 10 T cell receptor beta chains listed next were all sequenced from one sample in a study of T cells in Graves' hyperthyroidism and ophthalmopathy. From RNA transcripts, TCR beta CDR3 regions were amplified. TCR CDR3 regions were first amplified by RT-PCR with HTBI primers. TCRdb passed the multiplex PCR reads through MiXCR, listing each CDR3 protein once. Of hundreds of thousands of distinct CDR3 sequences in the sample, approximately 15% were seen once. Sequencing was performed on blood. Receptor source: a woman between 50 and 59 years old with Graves' ophthalmopathy.

This clonotype has ten or more counts. This rearrangement joins TRBV5-1 to TRBJ2-3; 8 bases are shared with TRBD1. Germline V gives CDR1 SGHRS, CDR2 YFSETQ. The CDR3 spans 16 residues. V lost 1 base to trimming and J lost 4 bases; unmatched junction nucleotides: 8. Here the CDR3 DNA reads TGCGCCAGCAGCTTGATCCGGACAGGGTGGGCAGATACGCAGTATTTT. Protein sequence: CASSLIRTGWADTQYF.

This clonotype has only a few counts. A much bigger clone sits one base away, suggesting this may be a read error. The chain links TRBV5-1 to TRBJ2-1; the D gene could be TRBD1 or TRBD2 (5 bases each). Germline V CDR1 and CDR2: SGHRS, YFSETQ. This CDR3 comprises 15 residues. CDR3 bases: TGCGCCAACAGCACCAATGGGGACGGCGTCAATGAGCAGTTCTTC. It encodes CANSTNGDGVNEQFF.

This clonotype showed up many times. The chain joins TRBV27 to TRBJ2-1; 9 nucleotides agree with TRBD1. V dropped 3 bases and J dropped 4; count of bases not matched to a gene: 10. CDR1 is MNHEY, CDR2 SMNVEV, per germline (reference sequence). The length of the CDR3 is 17 residues. This chain's CDR3 is CASSLGSPGQGYNEQFF. CDR3 in DNA: TGTGCCAGCAGTTTGGGGTCCCCGGGACAGGGATACAATGAGCAGTTCTTC.

This clonotype was counted at least ten times. The chain recombines TRBV6-2 or TRBV6-3 with TRBJ1-5, with D possibly being TRBD1 (5 bases). From germline, CDR1 is MNHEY and CDR2 SVGEGT. The CDR3 runs 15 residues. Trimming stripped 6 bases from V and 5 bases from J, with 17 bases between. CDR3 in amino acids: CASRRSGHGDQPQHF. DNA of the CDR3: TGTGCCAGCAGACGTTCCGGACACGGAGATCAGCCCCAGCATTTT.

The sample holds a few counts of this clonotype. The chain carries TRBV19 and TRBJ2-3; a weak D match, TRBD2 (6 bases). Per germline, CDR1 LNHDA and CDR2 SQIVND (reference sequence). The CDR3 is made up of 17 amino acids. V lost 3 bases and J lost 2, with 18 bases in between. CDR3 nucleotides: TGTGCCAGTAGTATCGGGAGCCCAACTCCAAACACAGATACGCAGTATTTT. Protein: CASSIGSPTPNTDTQYF.

This clonotype was seen many times. The rearrangement joins TRBV7-3 to TRBJ2-1, with D possibly TRBD2 on 5 matching bases. Between the trimmed V and J ends, which lost 2 bases and 3 bases, there was a span of 11 bases. The CDR3 runs 15 residues. Germline CDR1 is SGHTA and CDR2 is FQGTGA. CDR3 amino acids: CASSLLGGHYNEQFF. The CDR3 nucleotides are TGTGCCAGCAGCTTATTAGGCGGGCACTACAATGAGCAGTTCTTC. The full variable domain, with the rest looked up from reference TRBV7-3 and TRBJ2-1, is GAGVSQTPSNKVTEKGKYVELRCDPISGHTALYWYRQSLGQGPEFLIYFQGTGAADDSGLPNDRFFAVRPEGSVSTLKIQRTERGDSAVYLCASSLLGGHYNEQFFGPGTRLTVL.

On this clonotype itself: Sequence at one end of the junction differs from germline and may be a read error. This rearrangement joins TRBV6-5 to TRBJ1-2; 7 bases map to TRBD1. Germline CDR1 is MNHEY and CDR2 is SVGAGI. The CDR3 runs 15 residues. The CDR3 coding sequence is TGTGCCAACAGTTACGCTAGGGACAGACTCTATGGCTACACCTTC. This gives the protein CANSYARDRLYGYTF.

This clonotype was seen repeatedly, ten times or more. The chain couples TRBV2 to TRBJ2-3; D is undetermined. Trimming cost V 4 bases and J 6 bases, with 8 bases left between them. CDR1 is SNHLY, CDR2 FYNNEI, per germline. There are 12 residues in the CDR3. In nucleotides, the CDR3 is TGTGCCAGCAGTGGGAAGGTTGATACGCAGTATTTT. Amino acid sequence: CASSGKVDTQYF.

The CDR3 spells CASSYGGASEQYF. The CDR3 DNA follows: TGTGCCAGCAGTTACGGAGGTGCTTCCGAGCAGTACTTC. This chain links TRBV6-2 or TRBV6-3 with TRBJ2-7; a possible D gene is TRBD2 (5 bases). CDR1 and CDR2 (germline): MNHEY, SVGEGT. This CDR3 is built from 13 residues. V was cut by 2 bases and J by 6 bases, with 11 bases left in between.

Many counts were recorded for this clonotype. The chain links TRBV7-8 to TRBJ2-1; D gene ambiguous. This CDR3 is 16 amino acids long. Germline values: CDR1 SGHVS, CDR2 FQNEAQ. V dropped 8 bases and J dropped 6 bases, with 23 bases sitting between them. The CDR3 spells CASWKDNALVTNEQFF. CDR3 in DNA: TGTGCCAGCTGGAAAGATAACGCCCTGGTAACCAATGAGCAGTTCTTC.